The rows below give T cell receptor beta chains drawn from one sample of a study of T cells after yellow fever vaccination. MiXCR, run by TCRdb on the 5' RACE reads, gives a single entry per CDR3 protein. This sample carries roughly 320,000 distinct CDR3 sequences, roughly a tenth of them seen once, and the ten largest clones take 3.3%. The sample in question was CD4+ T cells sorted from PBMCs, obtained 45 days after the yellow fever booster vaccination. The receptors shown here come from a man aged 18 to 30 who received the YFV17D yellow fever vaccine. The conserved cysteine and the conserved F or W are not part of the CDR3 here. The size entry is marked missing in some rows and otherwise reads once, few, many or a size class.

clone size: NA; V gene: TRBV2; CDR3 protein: ASSLEPQPQH
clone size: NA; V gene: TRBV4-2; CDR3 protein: ASSQDRGPEAF
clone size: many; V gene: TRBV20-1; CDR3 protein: SLGKTQY
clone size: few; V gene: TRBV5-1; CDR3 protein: ASSLVQNSPLH
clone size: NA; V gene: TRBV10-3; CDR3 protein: AISESAGDNSPLH
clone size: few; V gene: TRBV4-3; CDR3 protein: ASSQGPGAGGQETQY
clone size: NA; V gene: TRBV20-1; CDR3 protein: SALHSGQTQY
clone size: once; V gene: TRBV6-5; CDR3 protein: ATRGAGVSYEQY
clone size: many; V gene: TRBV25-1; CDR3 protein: ATSLVFGETQY
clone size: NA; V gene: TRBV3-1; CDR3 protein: ASSQDGGRLNEQF
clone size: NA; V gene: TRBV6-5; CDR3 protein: ASSYLRELRNSPLH
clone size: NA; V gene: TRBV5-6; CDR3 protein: ASSPLGRASYEQY
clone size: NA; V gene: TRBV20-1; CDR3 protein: SARKGQVLTEAF
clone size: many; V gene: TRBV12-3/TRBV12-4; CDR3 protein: ASKKVGTGFNEQF
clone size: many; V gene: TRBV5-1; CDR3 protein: ASSPDTRKLF
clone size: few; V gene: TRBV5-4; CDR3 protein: ASSFEGARTEAF
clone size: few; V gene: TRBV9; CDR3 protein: ASSVARGTEAF
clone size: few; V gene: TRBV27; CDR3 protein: ASSFLGTGNLGYT
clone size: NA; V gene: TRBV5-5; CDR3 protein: ASSTRGGREAF
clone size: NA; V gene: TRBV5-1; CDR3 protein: ASSLDYTRYNEQF
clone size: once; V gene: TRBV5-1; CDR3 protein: ASSLADSVVWTEAF
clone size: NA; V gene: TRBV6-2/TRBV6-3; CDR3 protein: ASRERSTDTQY
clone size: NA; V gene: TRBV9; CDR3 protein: ASSAEGGRPT
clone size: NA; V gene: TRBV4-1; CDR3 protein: ASSQDDRVNEQF
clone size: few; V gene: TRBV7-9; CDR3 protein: ASSLLYLDGETQY
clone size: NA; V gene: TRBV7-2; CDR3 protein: ASSFDQYQPQH
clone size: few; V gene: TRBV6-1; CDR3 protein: ASVQDPYNEQF
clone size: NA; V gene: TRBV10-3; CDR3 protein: AISLQGAGFGANVPT
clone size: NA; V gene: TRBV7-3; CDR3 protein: ASSLSSTSQETQY
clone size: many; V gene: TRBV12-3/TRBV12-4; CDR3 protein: AGGQESSGNTIY
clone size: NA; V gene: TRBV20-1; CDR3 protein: SARGQGAYEQY
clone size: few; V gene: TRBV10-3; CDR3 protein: AVKSAGHPMEAF
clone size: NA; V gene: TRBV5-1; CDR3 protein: ASQTGNTGELF
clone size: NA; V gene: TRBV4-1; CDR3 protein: ASSQFRTGVSGAKVLT
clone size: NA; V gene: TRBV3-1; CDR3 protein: ASSHLGPNSGNTIY